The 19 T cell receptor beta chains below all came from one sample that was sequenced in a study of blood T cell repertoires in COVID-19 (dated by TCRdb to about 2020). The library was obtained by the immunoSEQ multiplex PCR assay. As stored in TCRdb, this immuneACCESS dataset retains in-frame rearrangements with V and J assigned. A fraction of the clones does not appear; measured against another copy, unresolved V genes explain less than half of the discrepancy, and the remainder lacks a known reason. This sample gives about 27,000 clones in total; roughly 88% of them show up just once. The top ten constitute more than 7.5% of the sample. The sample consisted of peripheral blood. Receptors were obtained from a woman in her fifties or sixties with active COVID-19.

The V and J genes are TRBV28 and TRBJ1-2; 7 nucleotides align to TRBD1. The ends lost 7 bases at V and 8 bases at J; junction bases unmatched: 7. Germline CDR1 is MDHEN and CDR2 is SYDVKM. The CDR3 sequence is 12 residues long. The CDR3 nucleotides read TGTGCCAGCACGCGCAGGGGGGTGGGCTACACCTTC. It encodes CASTRRGVGYTF.

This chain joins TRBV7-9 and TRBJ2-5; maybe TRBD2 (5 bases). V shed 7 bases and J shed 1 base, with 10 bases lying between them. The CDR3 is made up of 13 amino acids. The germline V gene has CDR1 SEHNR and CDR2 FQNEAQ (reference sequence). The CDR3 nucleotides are TGTGCCAGCACCACGAGCGGCCAAGAGACCCAGTACTTC. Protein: CASTTSGQETQYF.

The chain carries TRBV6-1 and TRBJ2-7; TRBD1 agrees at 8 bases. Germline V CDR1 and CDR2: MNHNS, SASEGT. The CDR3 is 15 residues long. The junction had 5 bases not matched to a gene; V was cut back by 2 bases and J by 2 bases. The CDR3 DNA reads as TGTGCCAGCAGTGAACGGGGACAGGTGGCCTACGAGCAGTACTTC. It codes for CASSERGQVAYEQYF.

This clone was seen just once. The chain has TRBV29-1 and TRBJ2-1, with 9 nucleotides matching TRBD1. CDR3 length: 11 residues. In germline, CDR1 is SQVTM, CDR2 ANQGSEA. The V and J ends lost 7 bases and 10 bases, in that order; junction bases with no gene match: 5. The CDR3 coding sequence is TGCAGCGCCACAGGGGGCTACGAGCAGTTCTTC. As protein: CSATGGYEQFF.

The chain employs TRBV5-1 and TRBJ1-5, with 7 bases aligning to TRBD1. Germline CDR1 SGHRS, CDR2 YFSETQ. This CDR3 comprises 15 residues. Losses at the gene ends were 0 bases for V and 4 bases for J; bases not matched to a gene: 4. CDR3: CASSLGQGRNQPQHF. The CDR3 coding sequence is TGCGCCAGCAGCTTGGGACAGGGAAGGAATCAGCCCCAGCATTTT.

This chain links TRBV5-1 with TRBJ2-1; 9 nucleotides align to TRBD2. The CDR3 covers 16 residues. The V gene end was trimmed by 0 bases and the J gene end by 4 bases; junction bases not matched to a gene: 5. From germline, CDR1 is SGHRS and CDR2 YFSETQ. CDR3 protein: CASSLEGSGSYNEQFF. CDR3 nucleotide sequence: TGCGCCAGCAGCTTGGAGGGTAGCGGGAGTTACAATGAGCAGTTCTTC.

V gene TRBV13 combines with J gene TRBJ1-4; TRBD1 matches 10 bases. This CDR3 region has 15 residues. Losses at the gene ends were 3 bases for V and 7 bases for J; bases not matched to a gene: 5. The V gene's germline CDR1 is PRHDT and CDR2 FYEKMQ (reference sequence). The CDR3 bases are TGTGCCAGCAGCTTGACCGGGACAGGGGCTGAAAAACTGTTTTTT. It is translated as CASSLTGTGAEKLFF.

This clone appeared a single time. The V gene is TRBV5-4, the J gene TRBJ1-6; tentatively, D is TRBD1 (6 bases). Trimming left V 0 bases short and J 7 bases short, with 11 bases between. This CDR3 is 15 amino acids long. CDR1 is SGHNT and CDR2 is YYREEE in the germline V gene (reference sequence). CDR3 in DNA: TGTGCCAGCAGCTTGGGACAGGAGACAAATTCACCCCTCCACTTT. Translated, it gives CASSLGQETNSPLHF. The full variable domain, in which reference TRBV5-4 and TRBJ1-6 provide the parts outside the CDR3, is ETGVTQSPTHLIKTRGQQVTLRCSSQSGHNTVSWYQQALGQGPQFIFQYYREEENGRGNFPPRFSGLQFPNYSSELNVNALELDDSALYLCASSLGQETNSPLHFGNGTRLTVT.

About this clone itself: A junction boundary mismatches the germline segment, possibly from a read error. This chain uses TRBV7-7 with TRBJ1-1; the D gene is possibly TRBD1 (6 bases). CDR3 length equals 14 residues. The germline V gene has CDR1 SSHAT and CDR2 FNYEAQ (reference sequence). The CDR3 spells CASSVRTVNTEAFF. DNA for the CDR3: TGTGCTAGCAGCGTACGGACAGTGAACACTGAAGCTTTCTTT. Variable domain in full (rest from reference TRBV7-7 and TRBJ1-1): GAGVSQSPRYKVTKRGQDVTLRCDPISSHATLYWYQQALGQGPEFLTYFNYEAQPDKSGLPSDRFSAERPEGSISTLTIQRTEQRDSAMYRCASSVRTVNTEAFFGQGTRLTVV.

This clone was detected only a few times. Written as DNA, the CDR3 is TGTGCCAGCAGATACGGAGGGTCTGGCACAGATACGCAGTATTTT. Its protein is CASRYGGSGTDTQYF. The chain carries TRBV2 and TRBJ2-3; TRBD2 might be the D (6 bases). Germline CDR1 SNHLY, CDR2 FYNNEI. Trimming left V 6 bases short and J 1 base short, with 14 bases between. The CDR3 spans 15 residues.

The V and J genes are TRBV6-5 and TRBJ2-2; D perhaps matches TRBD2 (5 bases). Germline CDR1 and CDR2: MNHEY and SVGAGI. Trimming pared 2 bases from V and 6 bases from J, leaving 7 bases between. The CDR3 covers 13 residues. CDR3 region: CASSYGESGELFF. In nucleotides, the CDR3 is TGTGCCAGCAGTTACGGGGAGTCCGGGGAGCTGTTTTTT.

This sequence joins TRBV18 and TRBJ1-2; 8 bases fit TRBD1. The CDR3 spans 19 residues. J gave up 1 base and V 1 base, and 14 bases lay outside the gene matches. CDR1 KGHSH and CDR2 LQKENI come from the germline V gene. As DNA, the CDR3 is TGTGCCAGCTCACCACGGAATCAGGGGGCGCAGATAAATAACTATGGCTACACCTTC. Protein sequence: CASSPRNQGAQINNYGYTF.

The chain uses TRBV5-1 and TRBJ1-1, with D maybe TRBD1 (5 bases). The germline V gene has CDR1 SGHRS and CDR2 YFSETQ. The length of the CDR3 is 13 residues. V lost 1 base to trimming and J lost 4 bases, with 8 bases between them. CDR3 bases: TGCGCCAGCAGCTTGTCGGGGGGCACTGAAGCTTTCTTT. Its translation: CASSLSGGTEAFF.

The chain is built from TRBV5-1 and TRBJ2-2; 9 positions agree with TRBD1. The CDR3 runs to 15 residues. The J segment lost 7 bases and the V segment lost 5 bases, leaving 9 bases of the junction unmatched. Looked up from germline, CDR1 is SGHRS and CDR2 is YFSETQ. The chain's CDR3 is CASRGAGQGVGELFF. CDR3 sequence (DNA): TGCGCCAGCAGGGGAGCGGGACAGGGCGTCGGGGAGCTGTTTTTT.

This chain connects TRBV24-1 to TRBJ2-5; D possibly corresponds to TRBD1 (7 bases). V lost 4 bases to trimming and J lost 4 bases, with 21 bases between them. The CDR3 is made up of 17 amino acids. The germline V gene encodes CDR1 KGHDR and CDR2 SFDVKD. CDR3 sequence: CATSDSPGQLGGETQYF. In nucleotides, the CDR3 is TGTGCCACCAGTGACTCACCGGGACAGCTGGGGGGAGAGACCCAGTACTTC.

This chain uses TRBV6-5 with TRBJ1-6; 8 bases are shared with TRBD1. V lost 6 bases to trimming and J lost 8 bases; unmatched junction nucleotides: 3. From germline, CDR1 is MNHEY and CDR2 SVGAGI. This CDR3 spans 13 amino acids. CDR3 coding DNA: TGTGCCAGCAGCCCACAGGGGGATTCACCCCTCCACTTT. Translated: CASSPQGDSPLHF.

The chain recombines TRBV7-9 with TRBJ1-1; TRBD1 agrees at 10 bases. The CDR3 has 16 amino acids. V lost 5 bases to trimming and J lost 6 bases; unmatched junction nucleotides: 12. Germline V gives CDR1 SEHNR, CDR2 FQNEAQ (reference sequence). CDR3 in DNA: TGTGCCAGCAGCCGAGCGGGGACAGGGGATTACGCTGAAGCTTTCTTT. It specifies CASSRAGTGDYAEAFF.

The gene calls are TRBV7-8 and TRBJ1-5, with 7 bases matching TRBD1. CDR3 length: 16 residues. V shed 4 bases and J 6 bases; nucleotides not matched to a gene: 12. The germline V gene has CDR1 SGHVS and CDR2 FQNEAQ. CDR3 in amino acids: CASSSLGTVRGQPQHF. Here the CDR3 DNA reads TGTGCCAGCAGCTCCCTCGGGACAGTTAGGGGTCAGCCCCAGCATTTT.

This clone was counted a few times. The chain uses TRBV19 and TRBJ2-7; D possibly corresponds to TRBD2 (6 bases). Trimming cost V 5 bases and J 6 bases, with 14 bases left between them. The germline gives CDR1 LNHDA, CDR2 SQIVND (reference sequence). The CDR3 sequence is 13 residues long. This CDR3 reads CASSYTRGSEQYF. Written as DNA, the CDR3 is TGTGCCAGTAGTTACACCCGGGGGAGCGAGCAGTACTTC.